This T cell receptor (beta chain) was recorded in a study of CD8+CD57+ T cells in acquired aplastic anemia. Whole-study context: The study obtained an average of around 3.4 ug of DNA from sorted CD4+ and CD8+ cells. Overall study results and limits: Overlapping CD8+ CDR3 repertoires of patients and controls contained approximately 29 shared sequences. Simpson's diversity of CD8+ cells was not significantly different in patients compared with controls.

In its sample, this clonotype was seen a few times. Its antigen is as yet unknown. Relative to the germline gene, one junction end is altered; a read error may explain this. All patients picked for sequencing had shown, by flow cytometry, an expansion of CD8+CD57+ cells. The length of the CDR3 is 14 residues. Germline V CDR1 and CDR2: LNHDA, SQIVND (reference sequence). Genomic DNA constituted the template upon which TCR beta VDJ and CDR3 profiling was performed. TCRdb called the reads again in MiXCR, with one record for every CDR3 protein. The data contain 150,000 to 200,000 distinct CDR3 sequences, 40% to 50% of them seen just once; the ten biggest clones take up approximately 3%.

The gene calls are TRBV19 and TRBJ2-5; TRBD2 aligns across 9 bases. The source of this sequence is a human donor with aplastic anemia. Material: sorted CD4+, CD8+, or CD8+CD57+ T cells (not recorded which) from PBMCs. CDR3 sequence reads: CASTLSGSSKTQHF. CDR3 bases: TGTGCCAGTACCCTTAGCGGGAGTTCAAAGACCCAGCACTTC.